These 22 T cell receptor beta chains share one sample of origin, sequenced in a study of blood T cell repertoires in COVID-19. The repertoire was sequenced with immunoSEQ multiplex PCR; TCRdb's copy has only in-frame clones and lacks some. The data hold 140,000 to 150,000 clones, with 85% to 90% observed a single time. Input material: peripheral blood. Source of these receptors: a human donor in a cohort sampled during active COVID-19.

The J gene is TRBJ1-1, the V gene TRBV19, with 8 bases fitting TRBD1. V shed 4 bases, J shed 3 bases, and the junction held 7 bases outside the gene matches. The germline CDR1 and CDR2 sequences are LNHDA and SQIVND (reference sequence). This CDR3 contains 15 residues. CDR3 DNA sequence: TGTGCCAGTAGTAAGACCCCGACAGGGGACACTGAAGCTTTCTTT. It is translated as CASSKTPTGDTEAFF.

The chain joins TRBV29-1 to TRBJ2-1, with 7 bases identical to TRBD1. The CDR3 loop spans 15 amino acids. Trimming cost V 3 bases and J 4 bases; bases outside gene matches: 9. Germline assignment: CDR1 SQVTM and CDR2 ANQGSEA. CDR3 coding DNA: TGCAGCGTTGATCCGCGACAGGGCATATACAATGAGCAGTTCTTC. Protein product: CSVDPRQGIYNEQFF.

This clone showed up just a few times. For the CDR3, the DNA is TGTGCCAGCAGTTTATTGGGCAGCCTAGCCAAAAACATTCAGTACTTC. Protein product: CASSLLGSLAKNIQYF. The V and J genes are TRBV27 and TRBJ2-4; D gene unclear. V was clipped by 1 base and J by 0 bases, with 10 bases between them. Germline V gene sequence: CDR1 MNHEY, CDR2 SMNVEV (reference sequence). The CDR3 is made up of 16 amino acids.

The chain combines TRBV5-1 with TRBJ2-5, with D possibly TRBD1 on 6 matching bases. This CDR3 has 13 residues. Between the trimmed V and J ends, which lost 0 bases and 5 bases, there was a span of 8 bases. Germline V gene data show CDR1 as SGHRS and CDR2 as YFSETQ. Here the CDR3 reads CASSLDRVETQYF. The CDR3 nucleotides are TGCGCCAGCAGCTTGGACAGGGTGGAGACCCAGTACTTC.

This sequence joins TRBV6-2 or TRBV6-3 and TRBJ2-1; 13 nucleotides line up with TRBD2. The V gene end was trimmed by 6 bases and the J gene end by 5 bases; junction bases not matched to a gene: 13. CDR3 length: 18 amino acids. Germline values: CDR1 MNHEY, CDR2 SVGEGT. This CDR3 is CASSDLPGLAGMNNEQFF. The CDR3 coding sequence is TGTGCCAGCAGCGACCTACCGGGACTAGCGGGAATGAACAATGAGCAGTTCTTC.

The chain uses TRBV6-8 and TRBJ2-5; D remains ambiguous. The CDR3 has 13 amino acids. V was shortened by 7 bases and J by 5 bases, with 14 bases between the two germline ends. Per the germline V gene, CDR1 is MNHGY and CDR2 is SAAAGT. The CDR3 reads CASTGRSAETQYF. CDR3 sequence (DNA): TGTGCCAGCACCGGCAGGTCGGCGGAGACCCAGTACTTC.

This chain joins TRBV7-2 and TRBJ2-3; weak D call: TRBD2 (5 bases). Between the trimmed V and J ends, which lost 3 bases and 0 bases, there was a span of 13 bases. CDR1 and CDR2 (germline): SGHTA, FQGNSA. The CDR3 extends over 16 amino acids. CDR3 region: CASSFWGDYSTDTQYF. In DNA form, the CDR3 reads TGTGCCAGCAGCTTCTGGGGAGACTACAGCACAGATACGCAGTATTTT.

The CDR3 loop reads CAWNRGLAADTQYF. CDR3 nucleotides: TGTGCCTGGAATCGCGGACTAGCTGCAGATACGCAGTATTTT. This rearrangement joins TRBV30 to TRBJ2-3; 8 nucleotides agree with TRBD2. This CDR3 spans 14 amino acids. Germline V lookup: CDR1 GTSNPN, CDR2 SVGIG (reference sequence). V trimming: 4 bases; J trimming: 4 bases; junction bases outside the gene matches: 7.

The V call is TRBV30, the J call TRBJ1-3, with 7 bases that match TRBD1. The CDR3 extends over 17 amino acids. Looked up from germline, CDR1 is GTSNPN and CDR2 is SVGIG (reference sequence). The ends lost 0 bases at V and 1 base at J; junction bases unmatched: 9. The chain's CDR3 is CAWSVRTGSRSGNTIYF. The CDR3 DNA sequence: TGTGCCTGGAGTGTTCGGACAGGTTCTCGATCTGGAAACACCATATATTTT.

This chain connects TRBV6-5 to TRBJ2-3, with D perhaps TRBD2 (7 bases). Trimming shortened V by 5 bases and J by 4 bases, and 16 bases separated the two germline ends. Germline values: CDR1 MNHEY, CDR2 SVGAGI. The length of the CDR3 is 15 residues. The chain's CDR3 is CASSRGASGSDTQYF. The CDR3 region has the DNA TGTGCCAGCAGTCGGGGGGCTAGTGGTTCAGATACGCAGTATTTT.

The genes are TRBV7-9 and TRBJ1-3, with D possibly matching TRBD1 (6 bases). CDR3 length: 15 residues. Germline CDR1 reads SEHNR; CDR2 reads FQNEAQ (reference sequence). Deletions cut 7 bases from V and 2 bases from J, with 15 bases between. CDR3 in DNA: TGTGCCAGCAACCCAAAGGGGGGGACTGGAAACACCATATATTTT. Amino acids: CASNPKGGTGNTIYF.

The chain uses TRBV7-2 and TRBJ2-3; possibly TRBD2 for D (6 bases). The CDR3 runs to 15 residues. Germline CDR1 SGHTA, CDR2 FQGNSA. V gave up 0 bases and J gave up 2 bases, with 9 bases separating them. CDR3 in amino acids: CASSLAGLNTDTQYF. The DNA of the CDR3 is TGTGCCAGCAGCTTAGCCGGACTAAACACAGATACGCAGTATTTT.

This chain joins TRBV18 and TRBJ1-5; 7 positions match TRBD1. Germline CDR1 is KGHSH and CDR2 is LQKENI. V was clipped by 0 bases and J by 6 bases; unmatched bases: 5. CDR3 length equals 15 residues. CDR3: CASSPPARGCQPQHF. The CDR3, as DNA: TGTGCCAGCTCACCACCGGCCAGGGGGTGTCAGCCCCAGCATTTT.

The V call is TRBV7-3, the J call TRBJ2-1, with 8 bases lining up with TRBD2. CDR1 is SGHTA and CDR2 is FQGTGA in the germline V gene. The CDR3 consists of 15 residues. The V gene end was trimmed by 0 bases and the J gene end by 10 bases; junction bases not matched to a gene: 8. The CDR3 spells CASSLTPGGPWEQFF. CDR3 DNA: TGTGCCAGCAGCTTAACTCCGGGGGGGCCTTGGGAGCAGTTCTTC. Variable domain in full (rest from reference TRBV7-3 and TRBJ2-1): GAGVSQTPSNKVTEKGKYVELRCDPISGHTALYWYRQSLGQGPEFLIYFQGTGAADDSGLPNDRFFAVRPEGSVSTLKIQRTERGDSAVYLCASSLTPGGPWEQFFGPGTRLTVL.

J is TRBJ1-1 and V is TRBV21-1; whether TRBD1, the table's D call, matches the DNA was not checked. TRBV21-1 is reported as a pseudogene. This CDR3 contains 15 residues. The CDR3 protein is CASSKGGTGLTEAFF. The CDR3 nucleotides are TGTGCCAGCAGCAAAGGAGGGACAGGGCTCACTGAAGCTTTCTTT.

This chain connects TRBV10-2 to TRBJ2-1, with 10 bases identical to TRBD2. The V segment lost 0 bases and the J segment 15 bases; nucleotides outside the gene matches: 14. CDR1 and CDR2 from the germline V gene are WSHSY and SAAADI. CDR3 length equals 16 residues. CDR3 amino acids: CASSESLAGGQNSLFF. CDR3 bases: TGCGCCAGCAGTGAGTCTTTAGCGGGGGGACAAAATTCCTTGTTCTTC.

The V gene is TRBV4-2, the J gene TRBJ2-5; 10 bases line up with TRBD1. The germline V gene has CDR1 LGHNA and CDR2 YNFKEQ. This CDR3 has 17 residues. J gave up 2 bases and V 5 bases, and 11 bases lay outside the gene matches. CDR3 sequence (DNA): TGTGCCAGCAGCAAGGGAGGGTGGACAGGGGGGCAAGAGACCCAGTACTTC. Amino acid sequence: CASSKGGWTGGQETQYF.

This chain connects TRBV18 to TRBJ1-3; D uncertain. This CDR3 has 16 residues. Trimming pared 4 bases from V and 0 bases from J, leaving 13 bases between. Germline V gene sequence: CDR1 KGHSH, CDR2 LQKENI. CDR3 nucleotides: TGTGCCAGCTCACGGGAGTTACGGGGCTCTGGAAACACCATATATTTT. Amino acid sequence: CASSRELRGSGNTIYF. Drawing the rest from reference TRBV18 and TRBJ1-3, the complete variable domain is NAGVMQNPRHLVRRRGQEARLRCSPMKGHSHVYWYRQLPEEGLKFMVYLQKENIIDESGMPKERFSAEFPKEGPSILRIQQVVRGDSAAYFCASSRELRGSGNTIYFGEGSWLTVV.

The gene calls are TRBV3-1 (or the pseudogene TRBV3-2) and TRBJ1-1, with TRBD1 as a possible D gene (6 bases). CDR3 length equals 14 residues. Trimming shortened V by 4 bases and J by 3 bases, and 12 bases separated the two germline ends. CDR1 LGHDT and CDR2 YNNKEL come from the germline V gene (reference sequence). The CDR3 loop is CASSPRGRDTEAFF. The CDR3, as DNA: TGTGCCAGCAGCCCCAGGGGAAGGGACACTGAAGCTTTCTTT.

The V gene is TRBV30, the J gene TRBJ2-2, with TRBD2 as a possible D gene (5 bases). The CDR3 extends over 15 amino acids. V was pared by 2 bases and J by 5 bases, with 15 bases between. CDR1 and CDR2 from the germline V gene are GTSNPN and SVGIG (reference sequence). The CDR3 spells CAWSPVFGRTGELFF. CDR3 nucleotide sequence: TGTGCCTGGAGTCCAGTTTTTGGGAGAACCGGGGAGCTGTTTTTT.

The chain employs TRBV7-9 and TRBJ2-1, with 7 bases that match TRBD2. The CDR3 is 17 amino acids. Germline trimming cut 5 bases from V and 0 bases from J; bases unmatched to any gene: 10. Germline V gives CDR1 SEHNR, CDR2 FQNEAQ (reference sequence). CDR3 in amino acids: CASSQLWGGSSYNEQFF. CDR3 bases: TGTGCCAGCAGCCAGTTGTGGGGAGGGAGCTCCTACAATGAGCAGTTCTTC.

The rearrangement joins TRBV9 to TRBJ2-7; D is possibly TRBD2 (6 bases). This CDR3 has 15 amino acids. V shed 0 bases and J shed 2 bases, with 12 bases lying between them. Germline CDR1 reads SGDLS; CDR2 reads YYNGEE. The CDR3 sequence: CASSVATSPTYEQYF. CDR3 bases: TGTGCCAGCAGCGTAGCTACTAGCCCCACCTACGAGCAGTACTTC.